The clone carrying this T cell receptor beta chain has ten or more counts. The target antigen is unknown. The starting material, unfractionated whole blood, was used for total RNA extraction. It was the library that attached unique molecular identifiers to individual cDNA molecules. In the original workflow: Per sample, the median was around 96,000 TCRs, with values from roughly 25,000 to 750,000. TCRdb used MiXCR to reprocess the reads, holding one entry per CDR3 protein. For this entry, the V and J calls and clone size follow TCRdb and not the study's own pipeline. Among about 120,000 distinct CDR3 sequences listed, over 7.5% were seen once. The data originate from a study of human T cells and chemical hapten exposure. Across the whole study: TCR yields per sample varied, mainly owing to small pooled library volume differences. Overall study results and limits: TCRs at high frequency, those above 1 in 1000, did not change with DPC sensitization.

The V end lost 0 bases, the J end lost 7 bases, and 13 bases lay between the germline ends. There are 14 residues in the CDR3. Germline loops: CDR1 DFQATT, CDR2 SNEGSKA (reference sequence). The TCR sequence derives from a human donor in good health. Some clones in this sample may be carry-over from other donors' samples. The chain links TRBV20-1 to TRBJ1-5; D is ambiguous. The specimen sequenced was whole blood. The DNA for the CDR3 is TGCAGTGCTAGAGATGGGCGGGGAGGACAGCCCCAGCATTTT. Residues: CSARDGRGGQPQHF.